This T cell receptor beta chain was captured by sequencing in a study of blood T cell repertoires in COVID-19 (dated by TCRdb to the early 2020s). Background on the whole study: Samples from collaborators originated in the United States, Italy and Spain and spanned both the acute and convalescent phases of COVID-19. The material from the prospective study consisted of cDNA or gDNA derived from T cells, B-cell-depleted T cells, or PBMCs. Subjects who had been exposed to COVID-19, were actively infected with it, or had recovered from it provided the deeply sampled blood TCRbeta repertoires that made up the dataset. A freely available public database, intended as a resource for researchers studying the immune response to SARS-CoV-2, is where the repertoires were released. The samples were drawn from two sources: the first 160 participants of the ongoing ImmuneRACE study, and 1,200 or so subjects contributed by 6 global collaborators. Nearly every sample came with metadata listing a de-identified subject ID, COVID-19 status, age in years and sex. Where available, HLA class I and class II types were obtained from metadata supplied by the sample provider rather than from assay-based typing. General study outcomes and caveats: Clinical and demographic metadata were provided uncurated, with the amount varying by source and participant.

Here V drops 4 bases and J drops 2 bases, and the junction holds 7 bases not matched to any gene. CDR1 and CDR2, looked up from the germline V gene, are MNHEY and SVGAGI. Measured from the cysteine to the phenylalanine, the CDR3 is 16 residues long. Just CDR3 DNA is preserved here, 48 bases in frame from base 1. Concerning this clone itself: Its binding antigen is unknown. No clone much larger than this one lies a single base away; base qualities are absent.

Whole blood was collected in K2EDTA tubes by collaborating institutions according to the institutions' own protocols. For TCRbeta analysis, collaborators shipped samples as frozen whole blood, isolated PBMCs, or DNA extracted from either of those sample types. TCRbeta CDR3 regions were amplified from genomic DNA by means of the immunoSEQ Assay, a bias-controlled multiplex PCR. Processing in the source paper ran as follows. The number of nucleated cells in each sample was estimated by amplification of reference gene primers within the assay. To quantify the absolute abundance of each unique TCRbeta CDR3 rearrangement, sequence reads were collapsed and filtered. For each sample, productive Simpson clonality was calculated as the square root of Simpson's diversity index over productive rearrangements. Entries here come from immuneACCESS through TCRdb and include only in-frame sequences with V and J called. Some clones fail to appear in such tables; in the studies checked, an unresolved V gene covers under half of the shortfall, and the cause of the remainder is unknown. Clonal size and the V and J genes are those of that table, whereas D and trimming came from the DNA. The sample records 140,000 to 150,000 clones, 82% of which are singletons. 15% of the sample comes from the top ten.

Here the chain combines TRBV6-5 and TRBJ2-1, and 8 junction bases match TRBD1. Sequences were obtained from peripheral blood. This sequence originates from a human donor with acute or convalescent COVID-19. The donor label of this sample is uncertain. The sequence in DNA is TGTGCCAGCAGTTTCTCCGGGACAGGTGCCTACAATGAGCAGTTCTTC. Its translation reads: CASSFSGTGAYNEQFF.